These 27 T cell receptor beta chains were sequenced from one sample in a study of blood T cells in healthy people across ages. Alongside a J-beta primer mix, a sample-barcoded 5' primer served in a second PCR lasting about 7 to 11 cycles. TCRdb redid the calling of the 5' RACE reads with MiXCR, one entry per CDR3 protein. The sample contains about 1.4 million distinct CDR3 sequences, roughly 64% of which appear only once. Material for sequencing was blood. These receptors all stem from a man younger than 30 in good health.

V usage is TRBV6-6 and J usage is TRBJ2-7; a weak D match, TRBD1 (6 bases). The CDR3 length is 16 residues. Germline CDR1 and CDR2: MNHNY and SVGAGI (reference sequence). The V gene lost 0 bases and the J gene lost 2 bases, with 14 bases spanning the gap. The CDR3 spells CASSYSNSGDPYEQYF. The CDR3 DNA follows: TGTGCCAGCAGTTACTCGAATTCAGGGGACCCCTACGAGCAGTACTTC.

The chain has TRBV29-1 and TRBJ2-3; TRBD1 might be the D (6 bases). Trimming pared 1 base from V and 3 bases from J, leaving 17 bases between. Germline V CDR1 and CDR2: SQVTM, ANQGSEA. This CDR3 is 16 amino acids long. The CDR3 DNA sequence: TGCAGCGTTGAAGGCCTTTGGGACAAGGTAACAGATACGCAGTATTTT. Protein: CSVEGLWDKVTDTQYF.

CDR3 sequence: CASSSSQGIVAGYTF. CDR3 sequence (DNA): TGTGCCAGCAGTTCCAGCCAGGGTATAGTAGCCGGCTACACCTTC. The chain employs TRBV27 and TRBJ1-2; a possible D gene is TRBD1 (5 bases). Trimming removed 4 bases from V and 8 bases from J, with 20 bases in between. CDR3 length: 15 residues. Germline V gene sequence: CDR1 MNHEY, CDR2 SMNVEV (reference sequence).

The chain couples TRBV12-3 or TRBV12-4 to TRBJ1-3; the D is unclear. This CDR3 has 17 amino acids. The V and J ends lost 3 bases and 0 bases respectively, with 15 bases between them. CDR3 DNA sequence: TGTGCCAGCAGTTTTGGGCCGATAGATTACTCTGGAAACACCATATATTTT. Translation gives CASSFGPIDYSGNTIYF.

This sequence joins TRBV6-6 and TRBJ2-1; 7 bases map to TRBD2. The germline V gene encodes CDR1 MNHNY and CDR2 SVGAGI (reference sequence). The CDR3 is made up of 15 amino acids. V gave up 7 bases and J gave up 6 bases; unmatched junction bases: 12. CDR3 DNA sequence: TGTGCCAGCACCTCCCCGCGCGGGAGTGGCAATGAGCAGTTCTTC. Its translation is CASTSPRGSGNEQFF.

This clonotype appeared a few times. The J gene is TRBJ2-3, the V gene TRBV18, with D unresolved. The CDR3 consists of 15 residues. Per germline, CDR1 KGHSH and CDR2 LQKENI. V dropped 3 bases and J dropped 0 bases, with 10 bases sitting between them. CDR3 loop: CASSPPGRSTDTQYF. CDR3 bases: TGTGCCAGCTCACCCCCCGGCCGAAGCACAGATACGCAGTATTTT.

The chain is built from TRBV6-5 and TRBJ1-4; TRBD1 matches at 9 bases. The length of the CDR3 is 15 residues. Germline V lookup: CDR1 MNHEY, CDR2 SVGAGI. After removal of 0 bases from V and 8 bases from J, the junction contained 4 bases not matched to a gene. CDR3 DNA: TGTGCCAGCAGTTACTCTGGGACAGGGAGGGAAAAACTGTTTTTT. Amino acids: CASSYSGTGREKLFF.

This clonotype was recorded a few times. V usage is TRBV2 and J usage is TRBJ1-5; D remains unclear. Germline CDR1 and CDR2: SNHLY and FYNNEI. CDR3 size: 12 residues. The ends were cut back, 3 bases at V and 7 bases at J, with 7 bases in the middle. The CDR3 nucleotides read TGTGCCAGCAGTGATATCGGACAGCCCCAGCATTTT. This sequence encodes CASSDIGQPQHF.

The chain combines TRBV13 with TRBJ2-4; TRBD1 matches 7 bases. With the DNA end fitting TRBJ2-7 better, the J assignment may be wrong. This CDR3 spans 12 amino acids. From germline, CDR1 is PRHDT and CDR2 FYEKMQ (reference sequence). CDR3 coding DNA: TGTGCCAGCAGCACGCCAGGGGGCGAGCAGTACTTC. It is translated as CASSTPGGEQYF.

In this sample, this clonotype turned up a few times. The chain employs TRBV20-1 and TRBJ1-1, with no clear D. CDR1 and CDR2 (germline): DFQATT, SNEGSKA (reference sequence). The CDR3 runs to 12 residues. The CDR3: CSHGRPNTEAFF. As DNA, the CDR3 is TGCAGCCACGGACGGCCCAACACTGAAGCTTTCTTT.

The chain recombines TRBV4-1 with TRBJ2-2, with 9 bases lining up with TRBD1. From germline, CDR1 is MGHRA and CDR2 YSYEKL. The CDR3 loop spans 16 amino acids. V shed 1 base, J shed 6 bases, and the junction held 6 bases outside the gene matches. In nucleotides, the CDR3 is TGCGCCAGCAGCCAAGTGGGACAGGGACGATCCGGGGAGCTGTTTTTT. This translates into CASSQVGQGRSGELFF.

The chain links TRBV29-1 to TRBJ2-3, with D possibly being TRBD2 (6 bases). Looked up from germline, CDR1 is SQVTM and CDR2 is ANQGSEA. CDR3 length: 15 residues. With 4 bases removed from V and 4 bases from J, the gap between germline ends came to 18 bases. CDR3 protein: CSVGMGGFEADTQYF. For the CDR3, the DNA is TGCAGCGTTGGAATGGGGGGTTTTGAGGCAGATACGCAGTATTTT.

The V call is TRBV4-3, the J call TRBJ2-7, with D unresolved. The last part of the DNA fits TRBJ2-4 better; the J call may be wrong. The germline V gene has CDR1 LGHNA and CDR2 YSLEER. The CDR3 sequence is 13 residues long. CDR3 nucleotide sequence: TGCGCCAGCAGCCAAGACCCCCGAGGCATTCAGTACTTC. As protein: CASSQDPRGIQYF.

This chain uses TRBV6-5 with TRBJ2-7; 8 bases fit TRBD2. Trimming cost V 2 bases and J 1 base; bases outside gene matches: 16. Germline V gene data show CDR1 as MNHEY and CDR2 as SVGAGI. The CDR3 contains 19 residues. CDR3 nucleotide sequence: TGTGCCAGCAGTTACAATCCCCTAGGTGTAGCGGGATCTTCCTACGAGCAGTACTTC. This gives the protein CASSYNPLGVAGSSYEQYF.

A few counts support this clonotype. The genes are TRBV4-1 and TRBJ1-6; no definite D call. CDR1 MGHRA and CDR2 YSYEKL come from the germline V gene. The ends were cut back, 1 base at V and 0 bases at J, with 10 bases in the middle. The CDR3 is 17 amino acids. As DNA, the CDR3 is TGCGCCAGCAGCCAAGTTTTCGGGAGCTCCTATAATTCACCCCTCCACTTT. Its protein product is CASSQVFGSSYNSPLHF.

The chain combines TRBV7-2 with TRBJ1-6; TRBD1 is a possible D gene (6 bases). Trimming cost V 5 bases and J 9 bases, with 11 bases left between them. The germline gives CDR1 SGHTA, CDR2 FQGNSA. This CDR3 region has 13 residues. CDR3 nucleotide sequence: TGTGCCAGCAGCAGTCCAGGGGTTTCACCCCTCCACTTT. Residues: CASSSPGVSPLHF.

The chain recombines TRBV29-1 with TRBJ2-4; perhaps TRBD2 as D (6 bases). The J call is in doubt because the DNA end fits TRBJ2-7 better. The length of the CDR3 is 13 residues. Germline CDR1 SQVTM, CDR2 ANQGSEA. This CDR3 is CSAAGGLSYEQYF. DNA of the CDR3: TGCAGCGCTGCCGGGGGTCTTTCCTACGAGCAGTACTTC.

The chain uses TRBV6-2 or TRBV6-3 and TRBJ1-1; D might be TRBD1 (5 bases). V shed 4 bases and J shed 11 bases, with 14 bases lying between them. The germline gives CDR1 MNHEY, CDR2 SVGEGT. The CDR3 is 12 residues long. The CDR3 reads CASSSFGGTAFF. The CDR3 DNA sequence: TGTGCCAGCAGTTCTTTCGGGGGTACGGCTTTCTTT.

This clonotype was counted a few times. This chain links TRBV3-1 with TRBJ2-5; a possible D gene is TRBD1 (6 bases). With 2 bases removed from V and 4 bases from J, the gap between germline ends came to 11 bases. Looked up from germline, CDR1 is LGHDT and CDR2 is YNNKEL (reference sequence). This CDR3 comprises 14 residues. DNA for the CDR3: TGTGCCAGCAGCCAACACAGGGTCCGAGAGACCCAGTACTTC. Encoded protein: CASSQHRVRETQYF.

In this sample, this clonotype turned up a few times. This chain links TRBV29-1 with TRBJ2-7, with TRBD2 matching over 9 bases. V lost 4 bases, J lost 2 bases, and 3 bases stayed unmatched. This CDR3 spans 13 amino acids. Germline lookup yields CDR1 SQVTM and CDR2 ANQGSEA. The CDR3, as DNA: TGCAGCGTTGCACTAGCGGGCCCCTACGAGCAGTACTTC. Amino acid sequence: CSVALAGPYEQYF.

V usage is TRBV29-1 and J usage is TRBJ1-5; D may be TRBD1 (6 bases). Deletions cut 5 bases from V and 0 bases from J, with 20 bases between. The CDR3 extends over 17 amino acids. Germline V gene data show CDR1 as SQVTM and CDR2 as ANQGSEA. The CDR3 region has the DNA TGCAGCGTTAATACCGACAGGAGCCACTATAGCAATCAGCCCCAGCATTTT. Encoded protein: CSVNTDRSHYSNQPQHF.

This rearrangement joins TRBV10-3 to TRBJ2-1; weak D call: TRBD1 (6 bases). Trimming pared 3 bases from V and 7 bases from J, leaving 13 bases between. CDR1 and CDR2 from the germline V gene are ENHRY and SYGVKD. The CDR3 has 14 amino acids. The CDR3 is CAISDSPQGNEQFF. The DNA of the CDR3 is TGTGCCATCAGTGATTCACCGCAGGGGAATGAGCAGTTCTTC.

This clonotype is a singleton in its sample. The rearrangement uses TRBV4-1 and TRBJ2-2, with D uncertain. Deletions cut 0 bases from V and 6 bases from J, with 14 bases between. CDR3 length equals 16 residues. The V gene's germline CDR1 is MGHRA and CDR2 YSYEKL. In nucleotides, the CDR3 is TGCGCCAGCAGCCAAGATGTCGCGAGGTGGTCCGGGGAGCTGTTTTTT. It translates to CASSQDVARWSGELFF.

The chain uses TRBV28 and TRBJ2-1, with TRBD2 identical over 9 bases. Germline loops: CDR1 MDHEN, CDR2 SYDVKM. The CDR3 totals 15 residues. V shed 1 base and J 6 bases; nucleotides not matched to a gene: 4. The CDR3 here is CASSLSSGTGNEQFF. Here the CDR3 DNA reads TGTGCCAGCAGTTTATCTAGCGGGACGGGCAATGAGCAGTTCTTC.

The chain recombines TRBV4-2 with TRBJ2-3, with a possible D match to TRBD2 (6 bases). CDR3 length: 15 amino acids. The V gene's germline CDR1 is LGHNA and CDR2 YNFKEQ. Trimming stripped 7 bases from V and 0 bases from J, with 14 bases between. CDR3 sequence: CASTSGEFSTDTQYF. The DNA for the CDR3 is TGTGCCAGCACCTCGGGGGAGTTTAGCACAGATACGCAGTATTTT.

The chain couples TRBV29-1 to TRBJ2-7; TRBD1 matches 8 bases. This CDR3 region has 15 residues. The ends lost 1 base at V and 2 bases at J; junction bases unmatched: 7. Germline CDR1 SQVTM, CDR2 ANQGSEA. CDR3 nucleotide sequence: TGCAGCGTTGAAGGATTGGACAGGGAGCCCTACGAGCAGTACTTC. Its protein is CSVEGLDREPYEQYF.

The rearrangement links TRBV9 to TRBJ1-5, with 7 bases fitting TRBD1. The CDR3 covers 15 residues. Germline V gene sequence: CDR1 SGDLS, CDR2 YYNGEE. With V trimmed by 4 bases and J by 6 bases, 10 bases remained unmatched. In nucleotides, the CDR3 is TGTGCCAGCAGCCCCGGGACAGTCCATGGTCAGCCCCAGCATTTT. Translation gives CASSPGTVHGQPQHF.